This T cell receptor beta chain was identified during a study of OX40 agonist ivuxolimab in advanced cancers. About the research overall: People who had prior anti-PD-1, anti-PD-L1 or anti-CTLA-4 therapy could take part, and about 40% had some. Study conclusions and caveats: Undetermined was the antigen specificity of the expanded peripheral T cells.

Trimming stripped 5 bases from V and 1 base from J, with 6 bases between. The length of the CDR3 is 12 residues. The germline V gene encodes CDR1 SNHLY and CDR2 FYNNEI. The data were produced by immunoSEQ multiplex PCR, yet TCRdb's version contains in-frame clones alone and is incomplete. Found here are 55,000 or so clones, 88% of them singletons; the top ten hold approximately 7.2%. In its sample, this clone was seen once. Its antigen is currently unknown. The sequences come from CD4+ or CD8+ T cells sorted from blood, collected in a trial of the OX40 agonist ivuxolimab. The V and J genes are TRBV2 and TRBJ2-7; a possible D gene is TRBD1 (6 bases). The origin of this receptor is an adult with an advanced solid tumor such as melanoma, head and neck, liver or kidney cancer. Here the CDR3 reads CASSTGSYEQYF. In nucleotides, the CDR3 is TGTGCCAGCAGTACAGGGTCCTACGAGCAGTACTTC.